This note documents a single T cell receptor beta chain sequence. Some clones are missing from TCRdb's copy, which holds only in-frame ones; the method was immunoSEQ multiplex PCR. The repertoire has about 32,000 clones, 79% of them found once; the top ten carry under 5%. V lost 4 bases, J lost 1 base, and 16 bases lay in between. CDR1 is SQVTM and CDR2 is ANQGSEA in the germline V gene. CDR3 length: 15 residues. The data stem from a study of T cells in narcolepsy. This chain links TRBV29-1 with TRBJ1-1; the D gene is possibly TRBD1 (5 bases). Material for sequencing was memory (CD45RA-) CD4+ T cells from blood. The receptor comes from a human donor in good health. CDR3 bases: TGCAGCGTTGGGACACAGCGGGGAAAGAACACTGAAGCTTTCTTT. It translates to CSVGTQRGKNTEAFF.